One and the same sample provided the 8 T cell receptor beta chains below, sequenced in a study of cytomegalovirus exposure and HLA in healthy donors. The PCR contained 60 Vbeta and 13 Jbeta primers. This table comes from immunoSEQ multiplex PCR, and its TCRdb copy is limited to in-frame clones, with some not included. The data show tens of thousands of clones, about 84% seen once. The sample comprised PBMCs. These receptors were obtained from a man in his forties or fifties in good health and CMV-seronegative.

About this clone itself: Germline and junction disagree at one end, which may indicate a read error. The rearrangement joins TRBV7-9 to TRBJ1-1; D call uncertain. Germline V gene data show CDR1 as SEHNR and CDR2 as FQNEAQ (reference sequence). The CDR3 is 11 amino acids. CDR3 in amino acids: CSSSLVTEAFF. CDR3 sequence (DNA): TGTTCCAGCAGCTTAGTTACAGAAGCTTTCTTT.

The V gene is TRBV7-2, the J gene TRBJ1-5; D ambiguous. Germline CDR1 and CDR2: SGHTA and FQGNSA. Trimming left V 3 bases short and J 3 bases short, with 12 bases between. This CDR3 has 15 residues. CDR3 amino acids: CASSFSSQNNQPQHF. The CDR3 coding sequence is TGTGCCAGCAGCTTCTCGTCCCAGAACAATCAGCCCCAGCATTTT.

The chain has TRBV4-1 and TRBJ2-4; a possible D gene is TRBD1 (6 bases). Germline CDR1 is MGHRA and CDR2 is YSYEKL. V gave up 1 base and J gave up 4 bases, with 17 bases separating them. The CDR3 is 17 residues long. DNA of the CDR3: TGCGCCAGCAGCCAAGTTGTGGGGGCAGCGGAGAAAAACATTCAGTACTTC. Translation: CASSQVVGAAEKNIQYF.

The rearrangement uses TRBV5-1 and TRBJ2-3; TRBD2 matches 11 bases. Germline V gives CDR1 SGHRS, CDR2 YFSETQ. The CDR3 loop spans 17 amino acids. V dropped 3 bases and J dropped 2; count of bases not matched to a gene: 8. The CDR3, as DNA: TGCGCCAGCAGCTCCGGGACTAGCGGAGCCCACACAGATACGCAGTATTTT. It yields the protein CASSSGTSGAHTDTQYF.

The J gene is TRBJ2-3, the V gene TRBV7-2, with D possibly TRBD2 on 5 matching bases. V lost 3 bases, J lost 0 bases, and 13 bases lay in between. The CDR3 covers 16 residues. CDR1 is SGHTA, CDR2 FQGNSA, per germline. In DNA form, the CDR3 reads TGTGCCAGCAGCTTTGGTAGCGCCAGTAGCACAGATACGCAGTATTTT. It is translated as CASSFGSASSTDTQYF.

The chain has TRBV27 and TRBJ2-7; 9 bases line up with TRBD1. J gave up 2 bases and V 0 bases, and 5 bases lay outside the gene matches. The CDR3 has 16 residues. Germline CDR1 reads MNHEY; CDR2 reads SMNVEV (reference sequence). The CDR3 coding sequence is TGTGCCAGCAGTTTATCCGCCGGGACAGGGACCTACGAGCAGTACTTC. Encoded protein: CASSLSAGTGTYEQYF.

This clone has more than one count but fewer than ten. CDR3 sequence: CAWKAATTGELFF. Here the CDR3 DNA reads TGTGCCTGGAAGGCAGCGACTACCGGGGAGCTGTTTTTT. The J gene is TRBJ2-2, the V gene TRBV30; D gene uncertain. The CDR3 covers 13 residues. CDR1 GTSNPN and CDR2 SVGIG come from the germline V gene (reference sequence). Deletions cut 4 bases from V and 5 bases from J, with 11 bases between.

The chain has TRBV5-1 and TRBJ1-3, with D tentatively TRBD1 (5 bases). CDR1 and CDR2 from the germline V gene are SGHRS and YFSETQ. The CDR3 is 12 amino acids. V shed 6 bases and J shed 1 base, with 5 bases lying between them. The CDR3 protein is CASTGSGNTIYF. CDR3 DNA: TGCGCCAGCACAGGGTCTGGAAACACCATATATTTT.